What follows are 21 T cell receptor beta chains derived from one specimen sequenced in a study of regulatory T cells in long-lasting Graves disease listed by TCRdb under 2021. Libraries were constructed by multiplex PCR. The sequencer listed for this sample is Illumina HiSeq 4000. iRepertoire HTBI primers and Arm-PCR amplification of CDR3 regions were used to construct TCR beta libraries. TCRdb passed the public sequencing reads through fastp at Q25 and MiXCR, retaining productive beta sequences. Rows with a matching CDR3 protein are joined into one entry that keeps the most common DNA and genes. In all, the sample holds roughly 420,000 distinct CDR3 sequences, and around 15% of those were seen once. Of the sample, approximately 22% falls within the top ten clones. The label giving this sample's time point can be read as: newly diagnosed GD, antithyroid drugs for less than 3 months. RNA was extracted from PBMCs in TRIzol for both TCR sequencing and RNA sequencing.

Sequencing was performed on peripheral blood mononuclear cells (PBMCs), taken at new diagnosis, from a patient treated with antithyroid drugs. These receptor sequences come from a female donor with Graves disease.

This clonotype was counted between two and nine times. The chain uses TRBV29-1 and TRBJ2-3; 7 nucleotides line up with TRBD1. CDR1 SQVTM and CDR2 ANQGSEA come from the germline V gene. Germline trimming cut 4 bases from V and 1 base from J; bases unmatched to any gene: 8. CDR3 length equals 15 residues. The CDR3, as DNA: TGCAGCGTTGCGACCGGGACAGTCGGCACAGATACGCAGTATTTT. As protein: CSVATGTVGTDTQYF.

This clonotype has a handful of counts. The gene calls are TRBV27 and TRBJ2-1; D gene uncertain. V shed 7 bases and J shed 8 bases, with 18 bases lying between them. This CDR3 comprises 14 residues. The germline V gene encodes CDR1 MNHEY and CDR2 SMNVEV (reference sequence). DNA of the CDR3: TGTGCCAGCACGGCGGAACCTACGGGCGATGAGCAGTTCTTC. Protein product: CASTAEPTGDEQFF.

This clonotype was detected a few times. The J gene is TRBJ2-7, the V gene TRBV29-1; weak D call: TRBD1 (6 bases). The CDR3 has 15 residues. The germline V gene has CDR1 SQVTM and CDR2 ANQGSEA. Trimming removed 3 bases from V and 0 bases from J, with 15 bases in between. CDR3: CSVDNEQGNSYEQYF. In nucleotides, the CDR3 is TGCAGCGTTGATAACGAACAGGGCAACTCCTACGAGCAGTACTTC.

Ten or more counts support this clonotype. J is TRBJ2-6 and V is TRBV29-1; the D gene is possibly TRBD2 (5 bases). V was trimmed by 7 bases and J by 0 bases, leaving 10 bases between them. CDR1 is SQVTM, CDR2 ANQGSEA, per germline. The CDR3 has 14 residues. CDR3 amino acids: CSALGLSGANVLTF. DNA of the CDR3: TGCAGCGCGCTCGGACTCTCTGGGGCCAACGTCCTGACTTTC.

This clonotype has a count of ten or more. The J gene is TRBJ1-3, the V gene TRBV12-3 or TRBV12-4, with no clear D. The CDR3 contains 15 residues. Trimming removed 3 bases from V and 0 bases from J, with 9 bases in between. Here the CDR3 DNA reads TGTGCCAGCAGTTTGAACAGAATCTCTGGAAACACCATATATTTT. Encoded protein: CASSLNRISGNTIYF.

This chain links TRBV28 with TRBJ2-3, with a weak D call TRBD1 (6 bases). Germline assignment: CDR1 MDHEN and CDR2 SYDVKM. V lost 7 bases and J 4 bases, leaving 24 bases between the germline ends. The CDR3 contains 17 residues. The CDR3 sequence is CASIRTPPFRGADTQYF. The CDR3 nucleotides are TGTGCCAGCATCCGTACTCCACCTTTCAGGGGTGCAGATACGCAGTATTTT.

This clonotype has a handful of counts. This chain uses TRBV7-9 with TRBJ2-3; TRBD1 aligns across 9 bases. V lost 5 bases and J lost 3; bases outside the gene matches: 6. Germline V gives CDR1 SEHNR, CDR2 FQNEAQ (reference sequence). The CDR3 totals 15 residues. The CDR3 sequence is CASSGRDRATDTQYF. The CDR3 DNA reads TGTGCCAGCAGCGGACGGGACAGGGCAACAGATACGCAGTATTTT.

This clonotype has only a few counts. This chain connects TRBV5-1 to TRBJ2-2, with a tentative D call TRBD2 (7 bases). V lost 4 bases, J lost 3 bases, and 19 bases lay in between. There are 17 residues in the CDR3. Germline V gene data show CDR1 as SGHRS and CDR2 as YFSETQ. This CDR3 is CASSPGGPGGDTGELFF. The CDR3 nucleotides are TGCGCCAGCAGCCCCGGGGGCCCGGGAGGAGACACCGGGGAGCTGTTTTTT. Full variable domain (rest looked up from reference TRBV5-1 and TRBJ2-2): KAGVTQTPRYLIKTRGQQVTLSCSPISGHRSVSWYQQTPGQGLQFLFEYFSETQRNKGNFPGRFSGRQFSNSRSEMNVSTLELGDSALYLCASSPGGPGGDTGELFFGEGSRLTVL.

With regard to this clonotype: Possible read error: a much larger clone is one base away. V and J are TRBV5-1 and TRBJ2-3; possible D gene TRBD2, 6 bases. Germline V gene lookup returns CDR1 SGHRS and CDR2 YFSETQ. Trimming left V 7 bases short and J 0 bases short, with 18 bases between. This CDR3 contains 16 residues. The CDR3 bases are TGCGCCAGCTGGGTTTTCGGGGGATCTAGCACAGATACGCAGTATTTT. It encodes CASWVFGGSSTDTQYF.

In this sample, this clonotype turned up many times. The gene calls are TRBV7-2 and TRBJ2-7; D not resolved. V was pared by 5 bases and J by 0 bases, with 14 bases between. From germline, CDR1 is SGHTA and CDR2 FQGNSA. The CDR3 runs to 15 residues. CDR3 in amino acids: CASSLARPISYEQYF. The CDR3 DNA sequence: TGTGCCAGCAGCCTTGCTCGACCCATCTCCTACGAGCAGTACTTC. The full variable domain, rest sourced from reference TRBV7-2 and TRBJ2-7, is GAGVSQSPSNKVTEKGKDVELRCDPISGHTALYWYRQSLGQGLEFLIYFQGNSAPDKSGLPSDRFSAERTGGSVSTLTIQRTQQEDSAVYLCASSLARPISYEQYFGPGTRLTVT.

This clonotype was detected a few times. A far bigger clonotype differs at one base, so this is likely a read error. This sequence joins TRBV12-3 or TRBV12-4 and TRBJ2-3, with 10 bases lining up with TRBD2. Near its end, the DNA agrees better with TRBJ2-5, so the J call may be wrong. The CDR3 covers 15 residues. CDR3 residues: CASSSNPSGGGTQYF. The CDR3, as DNA: TGTGCCAGCAGTTCTAATCCTAGCGGGGGTGGGACCCAGTACTTC.

The chain couples TRBV29-1 to TRBJ2-5; 10 bases are a match to TRBD2. J was trimmed by 5 bases and V by 2 bases; bases with no gene match: 17. The CDR3 is made up of 18 amino acids. Germline CDR1 SQVTM, CDR2 ANQGSEA. Here the CDR3 reads CSVERWGLAGVLDETQYF. The CDR3 DNA sequence: TGCAGCGTTGAAAGGTGGGGGCTAGCGGGAGTGCTCGACGAGACCCAGTACTTC.

Ten or more counts support this clonotype. This chain uses TRBV18 with TRBJ1-4; tentatively, D is TRBD1 (6 bases). The CDR3 spans 14 residues. The germline V gene has CDR1 KGHSH and CDR2 LQKENI. Trimming removed 0 bases at V and 5 bases at J, with 7 bases between. The CDR3 loop is CASSPPGGNEKLFF. CDR3 nucleotide sequence: TGTGCCAGCTCACCACCAGGGGGGAATGAAAAACTGTTTTTT.

This clonotype occurred many times. The chain employs TRBV7-2 and TRBJ1-2; D is perhaps TRBD1 (5 bases). V was cut by 7 bases and J by 4 bases, with 16 bases left in between. Germline values: CDR1 SGHTA, CDR2 FQGNSA. The CDR3 totals 14 residues. The CDR3 DNA reads TGTGCCAGCACCCGGGGGTCGGCCCGCTATGGCTACACCTTC. It translates to CASTRGSARYGYTF.

This clonotype was seen only a few times. This chain joins TRBV19 and TRBJ2-7, with 10 bases fitting TRBD1. Germline CDR1 reads LNHDA; CDR2 reads SQIVND (reference sequence). This CDR3 is built from 16 residues. The trim removed 3 bases at V and 0 bases at J, leaving 5 bases unmatched. Here the CDR3 reads CASSMRDRGLSYEQYF. CDR3 in DNA: TGTGCCAGTAGTATGAGGGACAGGGGACTCTCCTACGAGCAGTACTTC.

V gene TRBV28 combines with J gene TRBJ1-1; a weak D match, TRBD1 (6 bases). The V gene lost 4 bases and the J gene lost 4 bases, with 13 bases spanning the gap. This CDR3 has 14 residues. Germline V CDR1 and CDR2: MDHEN, SYDVKM. For the CDR3, the DNA is TGTGCCAGCAGTTACACAGGGAAAGCCACTGAAGCTTTCTTT. Protein: CASSYTGKATEAFF. Combining the CDR3 with reference TRBV28 and TRBJ1-1 gives the whole variable domain DVKVTQSSRYLVKRTGEKVFLECVQDMDHENMFWYRQDPGLGLRLIYFSYDVKMKEKGDIPEGYSVSREKKERFSLILESASTNQTSMYLCASSYTGKATEAFFGQGTRLTVV.

This chain connects TRBV7-9 to TRBJ2-1, with 10 nucleotides matching TRBD2. J was trimmed by 12 bases and V by 1 base; bases with no gene match: 9. This CDR3 has 15 residues. The germline CDR1 and CDR2 sequences are SEHNR and FQNEAQ (reference sequence). The CDR3 region has the DNA TGTGCCAGCAGCTTAGTAGGCCTAGCGGGGGCAGGGCAGTTCTTC. Residues: CASSLVGLAGAGQFF.

V usage is TRBV12-5 and J usage is TRBJ2-1; 8 bases align to TRBD1. Trimming at V came to 1 base and at J to 7 bases, leaving 12 bases not matched to a gene. The CDR3 consists of 17 residues. Germline CDR1 LGHNT, CDR2 FRNRAP. CDR3 bases: TGTGCTAGTGGTTTGGGATCCGGGACAGGCGTATTAAATGAGCAGTTCTTC. Encoded protein: CASGLGSGTGVLNEQFF.

This clonotype was observed a handful of times. This chain connects TRBV14 to TRBJ1-1; no reliable D call. The ends were cut back, 3 bases at V and 8 bases at J, with 13 bases in the middle. Germline CDR1 and CDR2: SGHDN and FVKESK. The CDR3 spans 13 residues. The CDR3 spells CASSHTYRGEAFF. CDR3 sequence (DNA): TGTGCCAGCAGCCACACATACAGAGGAGAAGCTTTCTTT.

This clonotype was seen many times. The chain joins TRBV28 to TRBJ2-7; weak D call: TRBD2 (6 bases). Germline V CDR1 and CDR2: MDHEN, SYDVKM. V lost 3 bases to trimming and J lost 7 bases, with 19 bases between them. CDR3 length: 15 residues. DNA of the CDR3: TGTGCCAGCAGTTTGACTGGGACTCCCTCCTGGGAGCAGTACTTC. It specifies CASSLTGTPSWEQYF.

This clonotype has at least ten counts. The chain recombines TRBV3-1 with TRBJ1-1; no firm D call. This CDR3 contains 15 residues. Germline CDR1 LGHDT, CDR2 YNNKEL (reference sequence). The V end was cut by 3 bases, the J end by 5 bases, with 16 bases between. CDR3 in amino acids: CASSQLGGGVTEAFF. The CDR3 nucleotides read TGTGCCAGCAGCCAGTTGGGTGGCGGAGTAACTGAAGCTTTCTTT.